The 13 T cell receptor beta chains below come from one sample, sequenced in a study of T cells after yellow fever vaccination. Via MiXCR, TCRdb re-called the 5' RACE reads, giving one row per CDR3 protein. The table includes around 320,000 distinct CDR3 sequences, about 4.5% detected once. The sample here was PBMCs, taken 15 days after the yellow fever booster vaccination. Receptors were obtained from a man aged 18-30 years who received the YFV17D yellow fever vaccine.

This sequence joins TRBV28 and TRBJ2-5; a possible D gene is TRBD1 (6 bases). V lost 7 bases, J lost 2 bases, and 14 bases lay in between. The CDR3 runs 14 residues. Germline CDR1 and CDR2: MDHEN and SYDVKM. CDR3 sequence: CASTPDSQQETQYF. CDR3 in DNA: TGTGCCAGCACCCCGGACAGTCAGCAAGAGACCCAGTACTTC.

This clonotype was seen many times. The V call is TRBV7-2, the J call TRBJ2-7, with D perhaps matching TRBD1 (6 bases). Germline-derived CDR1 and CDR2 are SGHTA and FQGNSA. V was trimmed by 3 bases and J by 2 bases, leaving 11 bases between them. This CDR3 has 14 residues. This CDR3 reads CASSLGTKTYEQYF. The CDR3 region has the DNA TGTGCCAGCAGCTTGGGGACAAAAACCTACGAGCAGTACTTC.

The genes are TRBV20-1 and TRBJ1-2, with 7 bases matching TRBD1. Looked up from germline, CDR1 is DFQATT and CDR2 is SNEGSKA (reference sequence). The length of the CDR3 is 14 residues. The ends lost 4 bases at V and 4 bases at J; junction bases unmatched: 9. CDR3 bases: TGCAGTGCTACCTTACAGGGGCTTAGCTATGGCTACACCTTC. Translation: CSATLQGLSYGYTF.

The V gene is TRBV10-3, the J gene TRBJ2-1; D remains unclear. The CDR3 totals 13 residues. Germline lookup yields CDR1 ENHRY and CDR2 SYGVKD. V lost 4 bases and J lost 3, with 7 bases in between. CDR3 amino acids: CAISVRSYNEQFF. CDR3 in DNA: TGTGCCATCAGTGTCCGCAGCTACAATGAGCAGTTCTTC.

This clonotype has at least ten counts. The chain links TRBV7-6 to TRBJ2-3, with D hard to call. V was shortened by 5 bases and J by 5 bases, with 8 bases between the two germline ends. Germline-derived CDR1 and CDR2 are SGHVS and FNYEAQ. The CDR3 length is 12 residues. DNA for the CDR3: TGTGCCAGCAGCCACCGCGGAGATACGCAGTATTTT. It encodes CASSHRGDTQYF.

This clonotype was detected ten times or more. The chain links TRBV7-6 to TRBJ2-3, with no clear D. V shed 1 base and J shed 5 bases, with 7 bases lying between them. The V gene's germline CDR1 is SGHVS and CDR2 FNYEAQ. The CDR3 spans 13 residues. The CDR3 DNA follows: TGTGCCAGCAGCTTAGGCCCGCGAGATACGCAGTATTTT. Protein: CASSLGPRDTQYF.

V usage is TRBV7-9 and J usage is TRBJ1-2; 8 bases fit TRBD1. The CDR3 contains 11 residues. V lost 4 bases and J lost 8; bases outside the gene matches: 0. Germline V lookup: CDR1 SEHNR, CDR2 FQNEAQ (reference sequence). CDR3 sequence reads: CASSYRGGYTF. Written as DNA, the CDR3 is TGTGCCAGCAGCTACAGGGGGGGCTACACCTTC. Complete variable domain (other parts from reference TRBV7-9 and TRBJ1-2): DTGVSQNPRHKITKRGQNVTFRCDPISEHNRLYWYRQTLGQGPEFLTYFQNEAQLEKSRLLSDRFSAERPKGSFSTLEIQRTEQGDSAMYLCASSYRGGYTFGSGTRLTVV.

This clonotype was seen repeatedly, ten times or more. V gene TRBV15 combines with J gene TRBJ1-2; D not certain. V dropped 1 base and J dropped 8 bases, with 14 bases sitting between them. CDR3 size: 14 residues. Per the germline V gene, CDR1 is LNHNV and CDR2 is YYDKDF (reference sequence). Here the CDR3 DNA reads TGTGCCACCAGCAGAGCGGAGGGTGGCCCCGGCTACACCTTC. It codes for CATSRAEGGPGYTF.

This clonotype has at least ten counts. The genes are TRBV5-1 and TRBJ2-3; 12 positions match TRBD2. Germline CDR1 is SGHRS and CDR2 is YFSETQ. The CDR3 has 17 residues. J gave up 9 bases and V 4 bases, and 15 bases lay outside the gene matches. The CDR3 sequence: CASSPMPWLAGGSTQYF. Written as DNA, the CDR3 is TGCGCCAGCAGCCCCATGCCCTGGCTAGCGGGGGGGTCAACGCAGTATTTT.

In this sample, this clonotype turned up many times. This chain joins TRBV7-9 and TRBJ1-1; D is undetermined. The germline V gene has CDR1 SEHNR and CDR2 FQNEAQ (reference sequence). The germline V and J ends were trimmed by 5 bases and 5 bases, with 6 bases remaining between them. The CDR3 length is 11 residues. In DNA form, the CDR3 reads TGTGCCAGCAGCCGGGAGACTGAAGCTTTCTTT. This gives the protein CASSRETEAFF.

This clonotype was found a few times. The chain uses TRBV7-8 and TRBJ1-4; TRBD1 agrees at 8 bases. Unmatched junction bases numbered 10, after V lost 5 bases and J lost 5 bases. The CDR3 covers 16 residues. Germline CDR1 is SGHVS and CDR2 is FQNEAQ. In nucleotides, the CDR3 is TGTGCCAGCAGCCCCCGCGGACAGGGTCTAAATGAAAAACTGTTTTTT. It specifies CASSPRGQGLNEKLFF.

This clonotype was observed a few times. The CDR3 nucleotides read TGTGCCAGCAGCTCAGCAGGGGTCTGGACCCAAGAGACCCAGTACTTC. Translating gives CASSSAGVWTQETQYF. This sequence joins TRBV7-6 and TRBJ2-5; a possible D gene is TRBD1 (6 bases). This CDR3 has 16 residues. The germline V gene has CDR1 SGHVS and CDR2 FNYEAQ. The V end was cut by 4 bases, the J end by 1 base, with 16 bases between.

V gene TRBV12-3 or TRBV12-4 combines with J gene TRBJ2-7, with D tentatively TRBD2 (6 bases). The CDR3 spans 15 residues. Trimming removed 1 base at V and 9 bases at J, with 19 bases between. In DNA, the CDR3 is TGTGCCAGCAGTTTAGGTGCTCGACTAGGTTTGGGGCAGTACTTC. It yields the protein CASSLGARLGLGQYF.